A single sample gave rise to the 21 T cell receptor beta chains below, sequenced in a study of molecular identifiers for immune sequencing clone quantification. MiXCR was run by TCRdb on the PCR reads, yielding one entry per CDR3 protein. The profile covers a few hundred thousand distinct CDR3 sequences, with approximately 25% appearing a single time and under 0.8% taken by the ten largest. The sequenced material came from naive CD8+ T cells from blood, with Jurkat cell RNA spiked in. The subset was: FACS-sorted CD8+CD4-CCR7+CD45RA+ naive T cells. Receptors originate from a human donor in good health. Some libraries in this study had Jurkat cell RNA spiked in.

About this clonotype itself: With a much larger clone just one base away, this may be a read error. The chain uses TRBV20-1 and TRBJ1-1, with D possibly matching TRBD1 (6 bases). CDR1 DFQATT and CDR2 SNEGSKA come from the germline V gene (reference sequence). The CDR3 has 11 residues. V was clipped by 5 bases and J by 4 bases, with 8 bases between them. This CDR3 reads CSARDTTEAFF. The CDR3 nucleotides are TGCAGTGCTCGGGACACCACTGAAGCTTTCTTT.

This clonotype was counted a few times. The J gene is TRBJ2-1, the V gene TRBV5-1; 16 nucleotides match TRBD2. The CDR3 is made up of 17 amino acids. After removal of 2 bases from V and 6 bases from J, the junction contained 5 bases not matched to a gene. Germline-derived CDR1 and CDR2 are SGHRS and YFSETQ. The CDR3 spells CASSFGTSGGAVNEQFF. In DNA, the CDR3 is TGCGCCAGCAGCTTCGGGACTAGCGGGGGGGCTGTCAATGAGCAGTTCTTC.

CDR3 coding DNA: TGTGCCAGCAGCCTCCTGTTAGGGGCGGAAGATACGCAGTATTTT. The encoded protein is CASSLLLGAEDTQYF. The V and J genes are TRBV13 and TRBJ2-3; perhaps TRBD1 as D (5 bases). V was trimmed by 5 bases and J by 5 bases, leaving 17 bases between them. CDR1 is PRHDT and CDR2 is FYEKMQ in the germline V gene (reference sequence). This CDR3 spans 15 amino acids.

This sequence joins TRBV19 and TRBJ2-1, with D unresolved. V lost 7 bases to trimming and J lost 2 bases, with 12 bases between them. Germline assignment: CDR1 LNHDA and CDR2 SQIVND (reference sequence). This CDR3 has 14 residues. For the CDR3, the DNA is TGTGCCAGTACCCCCGGCAGAACCTACAATGAGCAGTTCTTC. Protein: CASTPGRTYNEQFF.

The sample holds many counts of this clonotype. The rearrangement joins TRBV7-9 to TRBJ1-4, with D unresolved. Germline V gives CDR1 SEHNR, CDR2 FQNEAQ (reference sequence). CDR3 length: 17 residues. V lost 0 bases and J lost 0, with 11 bases in between. CDR3 sequence reads: CASSLADQRTTNEKLFF. CDR3 coding DNA: TGTGCCAGCAGCTTAGCTGACCAACGGACAACTAATGAAAAACTGTTTTTT.

In its sample, this clonotype was seen many times. CDR3: CASSQVTSGPTYEQYF. The CDR3 DNA reads as TGTGCCAGCAGCCAAGTCACTAGCGGGCCCACCTACGAGCAGTACTTC. The chain has TRBV4-2 and TRBJ2-7; TRBD2 matches at 9 bases. Trimming cost V 1 base and J 2 bases; bases outside gene matches: 6. This CDR3 is 16 amino acids long. Germline V gene lookup returns CDR1 LGHNA and CDR2 YNFKEQ.

This clonotype was counted ten times or more. This chain joins TRBV20-1 and TRBJ2-7, with D unclear. This CDR3 contains 14 residues. Deletions cut 0 bases from V and 0 bases from J, with 9 bases between. Germline lookup yields CDR1 DFQATT and CDR2 SNEGSKA (reference sequence). The CDR3 nucleotides read TGCAGTGCTAGAGATTTAGGGCGCTCCTACGAGCAGTACTTC. Translated: CSARDLGRSYEQYF.

V is TRBV7-9 and J is TRBJ2-7; no reliable D call. The CDR3 length is 14 residues. Germline V gene sequence: CDR1 SEHNR, CDR2 FQNEAQ (reference sequence). Trimming cost V 5 bases and J 3 bases, with 14 bases left between them. CDR3 region: CASSGVVRFYEQYF. The CDR3 DNA is TGTGCCAGCAGCGGCGTCGTTCGTTTCTACGAGCAGTACTTC.

This clonotype was seen ten or more times. The chain combines TRBV7-2 with TRBJ2-3; D ambiguous. V was pared by 5 bases and J by 0 bases, with 15 bases between. CDR3 length: 16 residues. Germline V CDR1 and CDR2: SGHTA, FQGNSA. The CDR3 DNA reads TGTGCCAGCAGCCCATTCGAGGCAGCTAGCACAGATACGCAGTATTTT. It codes for CASSPFEAASTDTQYF.

This clonotype was seen a few times. The chain links TRBV23-1 to TRBJ2-2; 9 bases agree with TRBD2. TRBV23-1 is an ORF for which the function is uncertain. CDR3 length: 19 residues. V dropped 0 bases and J dropped 5; count of bases not matched to a gene: 13. The DNA of the CDR3 is TGCGCCAGCAGTCAATCATCCTCGGCGGGGGGGCGGTGTACCGGGGAGCTGTTTTTT. It codes for CASSQSSSAGGRCTGELFF.

With regard to this clonotype: Lacking the conserved final phenylalanine or tryptophan, this CDR3 likely reflects a read error. This chain joins TRBV7-2 and TRBJ1-1; D call uncertain. V lost 2 bases, J lost 0 bases, and 13 bases lay in between. This CDR3 contains 16 residues. In germline, CDR1 is SGHTA, CDR2 FQGNSA. The CDR3 DNA reads TGTGCCAGCAGCTTACTGGCGGGGATGTTGAACACTGAAGCTTTCCTT. It translates to CASSLLAGMLNTEAFL.

The chain links TRBV10-3 to TRBJ2-7; 16 bases agree with TRBD2. The CDR3 contains 17 residues. Per the germline V gene, CDR1 is ENHRY and CDR2 is SYGVKD. Unmatched junction bases numbered 6, after V lost 3 bases and J lost 4 bases. The CDR3 loop is CAISEGTSGRAAYEQYF. CDR3 in DNA: TGTGCCATCAGTGAAGGGACTAGCGGGAGGGCCGCGTACGAGCAGTACTTC.

The CDR3 reads CASSPRTGKEYEQYF. Written as DNA, the CDR3 is TGTGCCAGCAGCCCCCGGACAGGGAAAGAGTACGAGCAGTACTTC. V gene TRBV13 combines with J gene TRBJ2-7, with TRBD1 matching 8 bases. Germline CDR1 reads PRHDT; CDR2 reads FYEKMQ (reference sequence). The J segment lost 4 bases and the V segment lost 5 bases, leaving 10 bases of the junction unmatched. CDR3 length equals 15 residues.

Turning to this clonotype: Germline is not matched at one junction end, which may reflect a read error. The DNA for the CDR3 is TGTGCCAGCCGCTTTAGGACAACGAACCCTGAAGCTTTCTTT. Protein: CASRFRTTNPEAFF. The chain uses TRBV7-2 and TRBJ1-1; D might be TRBD1 (5 bases). CDR1 and CDR2 from the germline V gene are SGHTA and FQGNSA. The CDR3 has 14 amino acids.

In this sample, this clonotype turned up many times. This sequence joins TRBV12-3 or TRBV12-4 and TRBJ1-1, with no clear D. V lost 7 bases and J lost 2, with 11 bases in between. The CDR3 length is 13 residues. The CDR3 sequence: CASTPTVNTEAFF. In DNA form, the CDR3 reads TGTGCCAGCACCCCGACTGTTAACACTGAAGCTTTCTTT.

In this sample, this clonotype turned up a few times. The chain employs TRBV13 and TRBJ1-1, with 11 nucleotides matching TRBD1. Germline CDR1 reads PRHDT; CDR2 reads FYEKMQ (reference sequence). The length of the CDR3 is 15 residues. The V and J ends lost 5 bases and 3 bases, in that order; junction bases with no gene match: 5. DNA for the CDR3: TGTGCCAGCAGCCCCCGGGGACAGGGGGACACTGAAGCTTTCTTT. Its protein product is CASSPRGQGDTEAFF.

This clonotype was observed a few times. The rearrangement links TRBV4-3 to TRBJ2-1; D is uncertain. The germline V and J ends were trimmed by 0 bases and 6 bases, with 18 bases remaining between them. The CDR3 contains 17 residues. The germline V gene encodes CDR1 LGHNA and CDR2 YSLEER. The CDR3: CASSQDSSGQAGNEQFF. Written as DNA, the CDR3 is TGCGCCAGCAGCCAAGATTCCTCGGGCCAGGCAGGCAATGAGCAGTTCTTC.

This clonotype was seen ten or more times. This chain joins TRBV12-3 or TRBV12-4 and TRBJ1-2; a weak D match, TRBD1 (5 bases). With 6 bases removed from V and 4 bases from J, the gap between germline ends came to 12 bases. This CDR3 contains 13 residues. The CDR3 protein is CASSDSVPYGYTF. The CDR3 region has the DNA TGTGCCAGCAGCGACAGCGTACCCTATGGCTACACCTTC.

In this sample, this clonotype turned up many times. The rearrangement links TRBV29-1 to TRBJ2-3; 7 bases fit TRBD2. Unmatched junction bases numbered 12, after V lost 4 bases and J lost 2 bases. CDR1 is SQVTM and CDR2 is ANQGSEA in the germline V gene. The CDR3 loop spans 16 amino acids. The CDR3 here is CSVVGGVFLLTDTQYF. DNA of the CDR3: TGCAGCGTTGTGGGGGGGGTTTTCCTGCTCACAGATACGCAGTATTTT.

This clonotype turned up a few times. The chain couples TRBV5-4 to TRBJ2-1, with a possible D match to TRBD1 (7 bases). V was cut by 2 bases and J by 2 bases, with 11 bases left in between. CDR1 and CDR2 from the germline V gene are SGHNT and YYREEE (reference sequence). This CDR3 spans 15 amino acids. CDR3 region: CASSFQGGPYNEQFF. CDR3 DNA: TGTGCCAGCAGCTTTCAGGGGGGACCCTACAATGAGCAGTTCTTC.

This clonotype was seen a few times. The CDR3 DNA reads as TGTGCCAGCAGTTTAAGGGGGGTCAAAAACATTCAGTACTTC. Translating it yields CASSLRGVKNIQYF. This sequence joins TRBV27 and TRBJ2-4, with D tentatively TRBD1 or TRBD2 (6 bases each). This CDR3 is 14 amino acids long. CDR1 is MNHEY, CDR2 SMNVEV, per germline (reference sequence). The ends were cut back, 2 bases at V and 3 bases at J, with 8 bases in the middle.